This T cell receptor (beta chain) was identified during a study of shared clonotypes between healthy human individuals. The overall study: Three plates each covered CD4 naive and memory; CD8 naive two, CD8 memory one.

The germline V gene encodes CDR1 SGHTA and CDR2 FQGNSA. This CDR3 has 13 residues. V lost 3 bases to trimming and J lost 2 bases, with 7 bases between them. Using immunoSEQ multiplex PCR, the repertoire was profiled, and TCRdb retains in-frame clones only, with some absent. Altogether about 2,500,000 clones are present, roughly 92% being singletons, with the ten largest covering around 0.15%. The specimen was naive CD4+ T cells sorted from blood. Indicated subset: CD45RA+ positively selected. This receptor was taken from a man younger than 35 in good health. The rearrangement joins TRBV7-2 to TRBJ1-2; D is ambiguous. CDR3: CASSFAGNYGYTF. CDR3 nucleotides: TGTGCCAGCAGCTTTGCAGGAAACTATGGCTACACCTTC.